Shown below are 27 T cell receptor beta chains from a single sample sequenced in a study of early stage breast cancer tumors (dated by TCRdb to between 2016 and 2019). Library generation was performed with the immunoSEQ multiplex PCR assay. TCRdb re-hosts the immuneACCESS table, in-frame sequences only. Its copies lack some clones; in the studies checked, an unresolved V gene accounts for under half of them, and the cause for the rest is not known. The sample table shows 30,000 or so clones, and roughly two thirds are seen once. The ten largest clones represent around a third of the sample. The sample was blood. Every receptor here comes from a person aged 45-60 years with breast cancer.

The gene calls are TRBV9 and TRBJ2-3; 10 bases are shared with TRBD2. Germline CDR1 and CDR2: SGDLS and YYNGEE. The junction had 7 bases not matched to a gene; V was cut back by 3 bases and J by 3 bases. The length of the CDR3 is 16 residues. The CDR3 loop is CASSGLTSGFTDTQYF. For the CDR3, the DNA is TGTGCCAGCAGCGGTCTGACTAGCGGGTTTACAGATACGCAGTATTTT.

The chain couples TRBV29-1 to TRBJ2-2; TRBD2 agrees at 11 bases. The CDR3 is 15 residues long. CDR1 is SQVTM and CDR2 is ANQGSEA in the germline V gene. V lost 3 bases, J lost 5 bases, and 5 bases stayed unmatched. The CDR3 sequence is CSVELAGGRTGELFF. The CDR3 coding sequence is TGCAGCGTTGAGCTAGCGGGAGGTCGAACCGGGGAGCTGTTTTTT.

The J gene is TRBJ1-5, the V gene TRBV5-6; D is undetermined. CDR1 is SGHDT and CDR2 is YYEEEE in the germline V gene. V was trimmed by 0 bases and J by 7 bases, leaving 5 bases between them. This CDR3 comprises 12 residues. The CDR3, as DNA: TGTGCCAGCAGCTTGGCGGGCCAGCCCCAGCATTTT. This translates into CASSLAGQPQHF.

The chain recombines TRBV14 with TRBJ2-7, with 10 bases lining up with TRBD2. Per germline, CDR1 SGHDN and CDR2 FVKESK. Losses at the gene ends were 7 bases for V and 6 bases for J; bases not matched to a gene: 15. This CDR3 is built from 16 residues. The CDR3 loop reads CASTRELLAGVSEQYF. CDR3 nucleotides: TGTGCCAGCACCCGGGAACTTCTAGCGGGAGTTTCCGAGCAGTACTTC.

The V gene is TRBV6-5, the J gene TRBJ2-7; no reliable D call. Trimming stripped 4 bases from V and 5 bases from J, with 15 bases between. The CDR3 contains 14 residues. The V gene's germline CDR1 is MNHEY and CDR2 SVGAGI. The CDR3, as DNA: TGTGCCAGCAGTTTTACGGGTTCGAACGACGAGCAGTACTTC. This translates into CASSFTGSNDEQYF.

The rearrangement joins TRBV29-1 to TRBJ1-2; 7 nucleotides line up with TRBD1. Germline trimming cut 4 bases from V and 0 bases from J; bases unmatched to any gene: 8. This CDR3 region has 15 residues. Germline lookup yields CDR1 SQVTM and CDR2 ANQGSEA. The DNA for the CDR3 is TGCAGCGTTGGGACAGGAATTGCCTCTAACTATGGCTACACCTTC. This encodes CSVGTGIASNYGYTF.

V and J are TRBV7-8 and TRBJ2-2; TRBD2 agrees at 13 bases. The germline gives CDR1 SGHVS, CDR2 FQNEAQ. This CDR3 spans 15 amino acids. Trimming at V came to 4 bases and at J to 8 bases, leaving 4 bases not matched to a gene. This CDR3 is CASSSTSGRSGELFF. CDR3 nucleotide sequence: TGTGCCAGCAGCTCGACTAGCGGGAGGTCAGGGGAGCTGTTTTTT.

The V gene is TRBV29-1, the J gene TRBJ2-1; D is perhaps TRBD2 (5 bases). CDR3 size: 14 residues. Per the germline V gene, CDR1 is SQVTM and CDR2 is ANQGSEA. V gave up 3 bases and J gave up 1 base, with 10 bases separating them. CDR3: CSVDGLASYNEQFF. The CDR3 DNA reads TGCAGCGTTGACGGTCTAGCTTCCTACAATGAGCAGTTCTTC.

The rearrangement joins TRBV7-9 to TRBJ1-1; D is unresolved. Trimming took off 5 bases at V and 1 base at J, with 8 bases between the two ends. Germline V gene sequence: CDR1 SEHNR, CDR2 FQNEAQ (reference sequence). The CDR3 loop spans 13 amino acids. The chain's CDR3 is CASSPGRNTEAFF. The CDR3 nucleotides are TGTGCCAGCAGCCCCGGGAGGAACACTGAAGCTTTCTTT.

The V and J genes are TRBV4-1 and TRBJ2-5, with D tentatively TRBD2 (5 bases). V lost 4 bases, J lost 5 bases, and 14 bases lay in between. The CDR3 totals 14 residues. Germline V gene sequence: CDR1 MGHRA, CDR2 YSYEKL. The CDR3 reads CASSRISGAETQYF. In DNA form, the CDR3 reads TGCGCCAGCAGCCGAATAAGCGGTGCGGAGACCCAGTACTTC.

This chain uses TRBV29-1 with TRBJ2-2, with a possible D match to TRBD1 (6 bases). Trimming pared 6 bases from V and 6 bases from J, leaving 14 bases between. Germline loops: CDR1 SQVTM, CDR2 ANQGSEA. This CDR3 region has 13 residues. This chain's CDR3 is CSVGQPYSGELFF. The DNA for the CDR3 is TGCAGCGTAGGACAGCCGTACTCCGGGGAGCTGTTTTTT.

The V gene is TRBV6-1, the J gene TRBJ2-1; D is unresolved. The CDR3 covers 12 residues. V shed 10 bases and J shed 7 bases, with 14 bases lying between them. Germline V gives CDR1 MNHNS, CDR2 SASEGT. The CDR3, as DNA: TGTGCCACGTCTCCCGGCGTGAATGAGCAGTTCTTC. It specifies CATSPGVNEQFF.

The CDR3 sequence is CASSSRVNTEAFF. The CDR3 coding sequence is TGTGCCAGCAGTTCGAGGGTTAACACTGAAGCTTTCTTT. J is TRBJ1-1 and V is TRBV17. TRBV17 is given ORF status, its function remaining uncertain. The length of the CDR3 is 13 residues.

The chain carries TRBV15 and TRBJ2-3; D is tentatively TRBD1 or TRBD2 (6 bases each). Germline assignment: CDR1 LNHNV and CDR2 YYDKDF (reference sequence). The CDR3 sequence is 15 residues long. V was shortened by 5 bases and J by 2 bases, with 14 bases between the two germline ends. The CDR3 DNA sequence: TGTGCCACCAGCCTCCGGAGGGGGGCCACAGATACGCAGTATTTT. It is translated as CATSLRRGATDTQYF.

The rearrangement uses TRBV14 and TRBJ2-1; D not resolved. V lost 4 bases to trimming and J lost 2 bases, with 15 bases between them. Germline assignment: CDR1 SGHDN and CDR2 FVKESK. The CDR3 length is 16 residues. CDR3 DNA: TGTGCCAGCAGCCGAGAGTTCGCAATTCCCTACAATGAGCAGTTCTTC. Translation: CASSREFAIPYNEQFF.

The CDR3 is CASSFLQGNEQFF. As DNA, the CDR3 is TGTGCCAGCAGCTTCTTACAGGGCAATGAGCAGTTCTTC. The chain carries TRBV7-9 and TRBJ2-1; a weak D match, TRBD1 (6 bases). The germline V and J ends were trimmed by 3 bases and 6 bases, with 9 bases remaining between them. Germline V lookup: CDR1 SEHNR, CDR2 FQNEAQ (reference sequence). The CDR3 is 13 residues long. Full variable domain (remainder filled in from reference TRBV7-9 and TRBJ2-1): DTGVSQNPRHKITKRGQNVTFRCDPISEHNRLYWYRQTLGQGPEFLTYFQNEAQLEKSRLLSDRFSAERPKGSFSTLEIQRTEQGDSAMYLCASSFLQGNEQFFGPGTRLTVL.

The rearrangement links TRBV7-9 to TRBJ2-5, with 9 bases lining up with TRBD1. With V trimmed by 6 bases and J by 4 bases, 9 bases remained unmatched. CDR1 SEHNR and CDR2 FQNEAQ come from the germline V gene (reference sequence). The CDR3 length is 15 residues. CDR3 bases: TGTGCCAGCAGTTATACTACAGGGGGCGGAGAGACCCAGTACTTC. This codes for CASSYTTGGGETQYF.

V and J are TRBV6-1 and TRBJ2-4; a possible D gene is TRBD2 (6 bases). CDR3 size: 15 residues. With 5 bases removed from V and 0 bases from J, the gap between germline ends came to 11 bases. CDR1 and CDR2 (germline): MNHNS, SASEGT. The CDR3 sequence is CASSLGGTAKNIQYF. DNA for the CDR3: TGTGCCAGCAGTCTCGGGGGAACAGCCAAAAACATTCAGTACTTC.

The chain combines TRBV27 with TRBJ2-7; 8 nucleotides agree with TRBD2. With 0 bases clipped from V and 6 bases from J, the junction kept 4 bases outside the gene matches. Per the germline V gene, CDR1 is MNHEY and CDR2 is SMNVEV (reference sequence). This CDR3 spans 14 amino acids. CDR3 sequence: CASSLSAGGVEQYF. CDR3 bases: TGTGCCAGCAGTTTATCGGCCGGGGGGGTCGAGCAGTACTTC.

The chain has TRBV20-1 and TRBJ2-7; unclear D gene. V lost 3 bases and J lost 3, with 6 bases in between. Germline loops: CDR1 DFQATT, CDR2 SNEGSKA (reference sequence). This CDR3 spans 11 amino acids. CDR3 protein: CSASSGYEQYF. The CDR3, as DNA: TGCAGTGCTAGCTCCGGCTACGAGCAGTACTTC.

The chain joins TRBV10-1 to TRBJ2-1; TRBD2 aligns across 9 bases. Germline-derived CDR1 and CDR2 are WNHNN and SYGVQD (reference sequence). J was trimmed by 4 bases and V by 0 bases; bases with no gene match: 7. The CDR3 contains 17 residues. In nucleotides, the CDR3 is TGCGCCAGCAGTGAGTCCCGGACTAGCGTTACATACAATGAGCAGTTCTTC. The encoded protein is CASSESRTSVTYNEQFF.

The chain joins TRBV6-5 to TRBJ1-1; D remains unclear. The germline V gene encodes CDR1 MNHEY and CDR2 SVGAGI. CDR3 length: 15 residues. The V end was cut by 0 bases, the J end by 1 base, with 9 bases between. As DNA, the CDR3 is TGTGCCAGCAGTTACTCGATACACCCGAACACTGAAGCTTTCTTT. It translates to CASSYSIHPNTEAFF.

This clone was seen once. The chain couples TRBV4-2 to TRBJ2-7; D is unclear. Germline values: CDR1 LGHNA, CDR2 YNFKEQ. The CDR3 has 11 amino acids. V gave up 4 bases and J gave up 3 bases, with 4 bases separating them. CDR3 sequence: CASSRFYEQYF. The CDR3 DNA sequence: TGTGCCAGCAGCCGCTTCTACGAGCAGTACTTC.

This chain links TRBV18 with TRBJ2-7; the D call may be TRBD1 or TRBD2 (5 bases each). This CDR3 region has 14 residues. The V end lost 3 bases, the J end lost 2 bases, and 11 bases lay between the germline ends. Per germline, CDR1 KGHSH and CDR2 LQKENI. CDR3 bases: TGTGCCAGCTCACCCCCGGGGCCCCCCTACGAGCAGTACTTC. Its protein product is CASSPPGPPYEQYF. Filled out from reference TRBV18 and TRBJ2-7, the complete variable domain reads NAGVMQNPRHLVRRRGQEARLRCSPMKGHSHVYWYRQLPEEGLKFMVYLQKENIIDESGMPKERFSAEFPKEGPSILRIQQVVRGDSAAYFCASSPPGPPYEQYFGPGTRLTVT.

The CDR3 bases are TGTGCCAGCAGTTATGGACTAGCGGGAGGGCCTGCGGACGAGCAGTACTTC. It specifies CASSYGLAGGPADEQYF. The chain has TRBV13 and TRBJ2-7; 15 bases are shared with TRBD2. Germline CDR1 reads PRHDT; CDR2 reads FYEKMQ (reference sequence). The CDR3 loop spans 17 amino acids. Losses at the gene ends were 6 bases for V and 5 bases for J; bases not matched to a gene: 11.

The count of this clone is one. The chain couples TRBV19 to TRBJ1-4; the D is unclear. The ends were cut back, 1 base at V and 7 bases at J, with 13 bases in the middle. This CDR3 has 15 amino acids. CDR1 and CDR2 from the germline V gene are LNHDA and SQIVND (reference sequence). CDR3 nucleotides: TGTGCCAGTAGTATAGGAGGGCAGCTTGGTGAAAAACTGTTTTTT. Translated, it gives CASSIGGQLGEKLFF.

This clone was counted between two and nine times. The V call is TRBV2, the J call TRBJ1-1; no definite D call. Per germline, CDR1 SNHLY and CDR2 FYNNEI. The V and J ends lost 6 bases and 4 bases respectively, with 18 bases between them. The CDR3 totals 15 residues. The CDR3 coding sequence is TGTGCCAGCAGCTTGGACGGAGGGCGAACCACTGAAGCTTTCTTT. Amino acids: CASSLDGGRTTEAFF.